The 5 T cell receptor beta chains reported below all come from one sample, sequenced in a study of blood T cell repertoires in COVID-19. Sequencing used immunoSEQ multiplex PCR; TCRdb keeps in-frame clones, though not all of them. This sample carries approximately 200,000 clones, around 83% of them seen once, and the ten largest clones take about 1%. Sequencing was performed on peripheral blood. These receptor sequences come from a man aged 40-49 years with acute or convalescent COVID-19.

This chain links TRBV3-1 (or the pseudogene TRBV3-2) with TRBJ1-1; no reliable D call. The CDR3 has 13 amino acids. CDR1 is LGHDT and CDR2 is YNNKEL in the germline V gene (reference sequence). Deletions cut 4 bases from V and 0 bases from J, with 6 bases between. CDR3 coding DNA: TGTGCCAGCAGCCCCCAGATGAACACTGAAGCTTTCTTT. This codes for CASSPQMNTEAFF.

J is TRBJ1-3 and V is TRBV19; unclear D gene. The CDR3 loop spans 14 amino acids. The germline V gene encodes CDR1 LNHDA and CDR2 SQIVND (reference sequence). Deletions cut 3 bases from V and 6 bases from J, with 12 bases between. The CDR3 nucleotides are TGTGCCAGTAGTATGACAAGACCGGCAAACACCATATATTTT. Its translation is CASSMTRPANTIYF. The entire variable domain, with the rest obtained from reference TRBV19 and TRBJ1-3, is as follows: DGGITQSPKYLFRKEGQNVTLSCEQNLNHDAMYWYRQDPGQGLRLIYYSQIVNDFQKGDIAEGYSVSREKKESFPLTVTSAQKNPTAFYLCASSMTRPANTIYFGEGSWLTVV.

V and J are TRBV7-8 and TRBJ1-1; D uncertain. CDR1 is SGHVS, CDR2 FQNEAQ, per germline. The CDR3 consists of 13 residues. Trimming stripped 6 bases from V and 4 bases from J, with 12 bases between. The chain's CDR3 is CASRYQGGTEAFF. CDR3 bases: TGTGCCAGCAGATATCAAGGCGGCACTGAAGCTTTCTTT.

The V and J genes are TRBV6-5 and TRBJ1-6; 7 nucleotides match TRBD1. V dropped 8 bases and J dropped 1; count of bases not matched to a gene: 5. This CDR3 has 15 amino acids. Germline CDR1 reads MNHEY; CDR2 reads SVGAGI. The CDR3 reads CASSDRLSYNSPLHF. The DNA of the CDR3 is TGTGCCAGCTCGGACAGGCTTTCCTATAATTCACCCCTCCACTTT.

The rearrangement uses TRBV2 and TRBJ2-7, with 12 bases lining up with TRBD2. The CDR3 loop spans 14 amino acids. Per the germline V gene, CDR1 is SNHLY and CDR2 is FYNNEI. Germline trimming cut 6 bases from V and 7 bases from J; bases unmatched to any gene: 7. CDR3 sequence: CASRASGGAKEQYF. Written as DNA, the CDR3 is TGTGCCAGCAGGGCTAGCGGGGGGGCTAAAGAGCAGTACTTC.